This T cell receptor beta chain was identified in a study of control samples from healthy donors and cancer patients. CDR1 and CDR2 (germline): SQVTM, ANQGSEA. Trimming stripped 2 bases from V and 4 bases from J, with 18 bases between. The CDR3 totals 16 residues. Libraries were prepared by immunoSEQ multiplex PCR; TCRdb keeps only in-frame clonotypes and omits some of them. The table lists some 150,000 clones, about 94% of them singletons. The chain employs TRBV29-1 and TRBJ2-1, with D possibly being TRBD1 (5 bases). What was sequenced was PBMCs. The clonotype comes from a man aged 60-69 years with colorectal cancer. CDR3: CSVESVGHLPYNEQFF. The DNA of the CDR3 is TGCAGCGTTGAATCCGTCGGACACTTACCTTACAATGAGCAGTTCTTC.